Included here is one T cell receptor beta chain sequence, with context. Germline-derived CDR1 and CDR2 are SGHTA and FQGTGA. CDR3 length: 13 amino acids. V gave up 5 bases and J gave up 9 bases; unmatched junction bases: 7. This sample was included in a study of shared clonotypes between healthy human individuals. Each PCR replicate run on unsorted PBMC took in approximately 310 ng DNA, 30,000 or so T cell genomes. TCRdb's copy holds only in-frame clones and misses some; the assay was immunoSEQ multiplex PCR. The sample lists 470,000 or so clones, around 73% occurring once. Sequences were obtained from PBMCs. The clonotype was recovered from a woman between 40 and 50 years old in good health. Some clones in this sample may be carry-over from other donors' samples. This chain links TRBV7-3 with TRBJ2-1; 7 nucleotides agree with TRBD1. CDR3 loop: CASSQNRGAEQFF. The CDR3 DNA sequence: TGTGCCAGCAGCCAGAACAGGGGTGCTGAGCAGTTCTTC. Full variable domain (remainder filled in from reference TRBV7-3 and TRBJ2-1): GAGVSQTPSNKVTEKGKYVELRCDPISGHTALYWYRQSLGQGPEFLIYFQGTGAADDSGLPNDRFFAVRPEGSVSTLKIQRTERGDSAVYLCASSQNRGAEQFFGPGTRLTVL.